The 26 T cell receptor beta chains reported below all come from one sample, sequenced in a study of blood T cell repertoires in COVID-19. TCRdb's table, derived via immunoSEQ multiplex PCR, lists solely in-frame clones and lacks some. The sample holds approximately 380,000 clones, 70% to 90% seen once. The sample taken for sequencing was PBMCs or T cells enriched from blood (not recorded which). The receptor set was obtained from a woman between 18 and 29 years old who had recovered from COVID-19.

J is TRBJ1-5 and V is TRBV30, with a tentative D call TRBD1 (5 bases). From germline, CDR1 is GTSNPN and CDR2 SVGIG (reference sequence). There are 13 residues in the CDR3. V lost 3 bases to trimming and J lost 6 bases, with 12 bases between them. The CDR3 region is CAWREEGRQPQHF. CDR3 DNA: TGTGCCTGGAGGGAGGAGGGACGTCAGCCCCAGCATTTT.

This clone occurred once. The gene calls are TRBV11-2 and TRBJ1-1, with TRBD1 matching 9 bases. The V and J ends lost 1 base and 5 bases, in that order; junction bases with no gene match: 5. Germline values: CDR1 SGHAT, CDR2 FQNNGV. The CDR3 runs 15 residues. The CDR3 region has the DNA TGTGCCAGCAGCTTAGGGACAGGGGAAAAAACTGAAGCTTTCTTT. Translated, it gives CASSLGTGEKTEAFF.

The chain recombines TRBV19 with TRBJ2-7; 7 positions agree with TRBD1. Per the germline V gene, CDR1 is LNHDA and CDR2 is SQIVND (reference sequence). The CDR3 has 15 residues. V was clipped by 6 bases and J by 0 bases; unmatched bases: 8. In nucleotides, the CDR3 is TGTGCCAGTAGCCTAACCGGGACAGACTCCTACGAGCAGTACTTC. Translated, it gives CASSLTGTDSYEQYF.

The CDR3 coding sequence is TGTGCCTGGAGTCCCGGGCAGGGATATGGCTACACCTTC. It yields the protein CAWSPGQGYGYTF. V is TRBV30 and J is TRBJ1-2; weak D call: TRBD1 (5 bases). The CDR3 extends over 13 amino acids. Deletions cut 2 bases from V and 5 bases from J, with 12 bases between. Germline V gene lookup returns CDR1 GTSNPN and CDR2 SVGIG (reference sequence).

A word on this clone: One junction end does not reproduce the germline sequence, and a read error may be involved. The chain employs TRBV4-1 and TRBJ2-7, with TRBD1 matching over 10 bases. This CDR3 region has 14 residues. Per germline, CDR1 MGHRA and CDR2 YSYEKL. In DNA, the CDR3 is TGCGCCACCAGCCGACGACAGGGGGCAGACGAGCAGTACTTC. It codes for CATSRRQGADEQYF.

V gene TRBV5-6 combines with J gene TRBJ2-3, with 10 nucleotides matching TRBD2. Germline CDR1 reads SGHDT; CDR2 reads YYEEEE. The CDR3 has 16 amino acids. J was trimmed by 2 bases and V by 0 bases; bases with no gene match: 3. The CDR3 DNA is TGTGCCAGCAGCTTGGGGCTAGCGGGGGACACAGATACGCAGTATTTT. Protein product: CASSLGLAGDTDTQYF.

This chain links TRBV19 with TRBJ2-1; the D is unclear. Trimming cost V 2 bases and J 4 bases, with 15 bases left between them. Germline V gives CDR1 LNHDA, CDR2 SQIVND (reference sequence). This CDR3 comprises 16 residues. CDR3 region: CASSISTRQLYNEQFF. The CDR3 coding sequence is TGTGCCAGTAGTATATCAACGCGACAATTATACAATGAGCAGTTCTTC.

As to this clone: One end of the junction fails to match germline, which may point to a read error. The rearrangement links TRBV5-1 to TRBJ1-2; TRBD1 matches at 12 bases. Germline CDR1 and CDR2: SGHRS and YFSETQ. The length of the CDR3 is 14 residues. The CDR3 DNA sequence: TGCGCCAGCAGCGTACCGGGACAGGGGGCGCCCCCTTTTTTC. It is translated as CASSVPGQGAPPFF.

The J gene is TRBJ2-1, the V gene TRBV25-1, with TRBD1 as a possible D gene (6 bases). The CDR3 totals 15 residues. The germline CDR1 and CDR2 sequences are MGHDK and SYGVNS. The V end lost 8 bases, the J end lost 5 bases, and 19 bases lay between the germline ends. The CDR3: CASGRNGGTDNEQFF. In nucleotides, the CDR3 is TGTGCCAGCGGAAGGAATGGGGGCACCGACAATGAGCAGTTCTTC.

This chain connects TRBV28 to TRBJ2-1; D gene ambiguous. Deletions cut 3 bases from V and 0 bases from J, with 15 bases between. The CDR3 extends over 17 amino acids. Germline values: CDR1 MDHEN, CDR2 SYDVKM. CDR3 region: CASSFEESMSSYNEQFF. CDR3 nucleotides: TGTGCCAGCAGTTTCGAGGAATCAATGAGCTCCTACAATGAGCAGTTCTTC. Variable domain in full (rest from reference TRBV28 and TRBJ2-1): DVKVTQSSRYLVKRTGEKVFLECVQDMDHENMFWYRQDPGLGLRLIYFSYDVKMKEKGDIPEGYSVSREKKERFSLILESASTNQTSMYLCASSFEESMSSYNEQFFGPGTRLTVL.

The genes are TRBV5-1 and TRBJ2-7; TRBD2 aligns across 8 bases. After removal of 5 bases from V and 6 bases from J, the junction contained 4 bases not matched to a gene. Germline CDR1 and CDR2: SGHRS and YFSETQ. The CDR3 covers 12 residues. CDR3 residues: CASSRGGLEQYF. The CDR3 nucleotides read TGCGCCAGCAGTCGCGGGGGGCTCGAGCAGTACTTC.

The chain couples TRBV19 to TRBJ2-2, with D perhaps TRBD2 (5 bases). Trimming removed 9 bases from V and 6 bases from J, with 23 bases in between. The CDR3 loop spans 16 amino acids. The germline CDR1 and CDR2 sequences are LNHDA and SQIVND (reference sequence). The CDR3 DNA reads as TGTGCCAGCACTACCCCGGGATTATTAAGACCCGGGGAGCTGTTTTTT. Residues: CASTTPGLLRPGELFF.

V and J are TRBV9 and TRBJ2-3; 10 bases match TRBD2. CDR3 length: 14 amino acids. After removal of 3 bases from V and 3 bases from J, the junction contained 1 base not matched to a gene. CDR1 and CDR2 from the germline V gene are SGDLS and YYNGEE. The CDR3 sequence is CASSASGGTDTQYF. In DNA form, the CDR3 reads TGTGCCAGCAGCGCTAGCGGGGGAACAGATACGCAGTATTTT.

The genes are TRBV21-1 and TRBJ1-1; the listed D gene, TRBD1, was not tested against the DNA. TRBV21-1 is a documented pseudogene. The CDR3 length is 17 residues. The CDR3 DNA is TGTGCCAGCAGCTGGCTTTTTACAGGGGGTCCGAACACTGAAGCTTTCTTT. The encoded protein is CASSWLFTGGPNTEAFF.

This chain uses TRBV19 with TRBJ1-4; a possible D gene is TRBD1 (6 bases). The CDR3 is 13 residues long. V was clipped by 8 bases and J by 11 bases, with 18 bases between them. Per the germline V gene, CDR1 is LNHDA and CDR2 is SQIVND (reference sequence). The CDR3 DNA reads TGTGCCAGTGAGGATATTCCAGGGGTGAAACTGTTTTTT. Translated: CASEDIPGVKLFF.

The gene calls are TRBV3-1 (or the pseudogene TRBV3-2) and TRBJ2-4, with 8 bases fitting TRBD1. Germline lookup yields CDR1 LGHDT and CDR2 YNNKEL (reference sequence). The CDR3 contains 15 residues. Losses at the gene ends were 1 base for V and 6 bases for J; bases not matched to a gene: 5. CDR3 sequence reads: CASSQVAGQVNIQYF. As DNA, the CDR3 is TGTGCCAGCAGCCAAGTCGCGGGACAGGTAAACATTCAGTACTTC.

This chain connects TRBV28 to TRBJ1-1, with 8 bases aligning to TRBD1. The J segment lost 6 bases and the V segment lost 6 bases, leaving 3 bases of the junction unmatched. Germline values: CDR1 MDHEN, CDR2 SYDVKM. The CDR3 sequence is 12 residues long. CDR3 loop: CASRQGGAEAFF. The CDR3 DNA follows: TGTGCCAGCAGACAGGGGGGGGCTGAAGCTTTCTTT. Full variable domain (missing parts from reference TRBV28 and TRBJ1-1): DVKVTQSSRYLVKRTGEKVFLECVQDMDHENMFWYRQDPGLGLRLIYFSYDVKMKEKGDIPEGYSVSREKKERFSLILESASTNQTSMYLCASRQGGAEAFFGQGTRLTVV.

This clone was seen a single time. CDR3 residues: CASSPRGQGAYEQYF. In DNA, the CDR3 is TGTGCCAGCAGTCCCCGAGGACAGGGGGCCTACGAGCAGTACTTC. The J gene is TRBJ2-7, the V gene TRBV27, with TRBD1 matching 10 bases. The germline V gene encodes CDR1 MNHEY and CDR2 SMNVEV (reference sequence). The V segment lost 5 bases and the J segment 2 bases; nucleotides outside the gene matches: 6. The CDR3 contains 15 residues.

The rearrangement joins TRBV30 to TRBJ2-1; D is possibly TRBD2 (7 bases). The germline gives CDR1 GTSNPN, CDR2 SVGIG (reference sequence). V shed 4 bases and J shed 1 base, with 11 bases lying between them. This CDR3 has 14 amino acids. CDR3 amino acids: CAWTGGPSYNEQFF. CDR3 in DNA: TGTGCCTGGACCGGGGGGCCGTCCTACAATGAGCAGTTCTTC.

The J gene is TRBJ1-3, the V gene TRBV28, with 7 bases that match TRBD1. V shed 6 bases, J shed 0 bases, and the junction held 5 bases outside the gene matches. CDR1 and CDR2 from the germline V gene are MDHEN and SYDVKM. The CDR3 extends over 15 amino acids. The CDR3 region has the DNA TGTGCCAGCAGCTTGACAGGGAGCTCTGGAAACACCATATATTTT. As protein: CASSLTGSSGNTIYF.

This clone was observed once. The chain combines TRBV15 with TRBJ1-4; D might be TRBD1 (5 bases). Trimming shortened V by 3 bases and J by 4 bases, and 12 bases separated the two germline ends. The CDR3 is 15 amino acids. From germline, CDR1 is LNHNV and CDR2 YYDKDF (reference sequence). CDR3 sequence (DNA): TGTGCCACCAGCAGCCAAGGAGGGGTTAATGAAAAACTGTTTTTT. Residues: CATSSQGGVNEKLFF.

The genes are TRBV30 and TRBJ1-1; the D is unclear. The V end was cut by 0 bases, the J end by 1 base, with 9 bases between. Germline values: CDR1 GTSNPN, CDR2 SVGIG (reference sequence). The CDR3 covers 14 residues. The CDR3 sequence is CAWSVLEGNTEAFF. CDR3 nucleotide sequence: TGTGCCTGGAGTGTGTTGGAGGGGAACACTGAAGCTTTCTTT.

This clone was detected once. This sequence joins TRBV5-4 and TRBJ1-4, with 9 bases aligning to TRBD1. V was clipped by 10 bases and J by 7 bases; unmatched bases: 11. The CDR3 is made up of 14 amino acids. Germline V gene lookup returns CDR1 SGHNT and CDR2 YYREEE (reference sequence). CDR3 DNA sequence: TGTGCCGGCGGAACCGGGACAGGGCCTGAAAAACTGTTTTTT. Encoded protein: CAGGTGTGPEKLFF.

The chain uses TRBV5-5 and TRBJ2-1; 8 bases are shared with TRBD2. Germline V gene data show CDR1 as SGHKS and CDR2 as YYEKEE (reference sequence). This CDR3 contains 16 residues. Unmatched junction bases numbered 12, after V lost 6 bases and J lost 4 bases. The DNA for the CDR3 is TGTGCCAGCATCCAAGGGCTAGCGGGTATGTACAATGAGCAGTTCTTC. Protein: CASIQGLAGMYNEQFF.

The V and J genes are TRBV7-8 and TRBJ2-7; 7 bases map to TRBD1. The CDR3 loop spans 15 amino acids. With V trimmed by 1 base and J by 0 bases, 3 bases remained unmatched. Germline CDR1 SGHVS, CDR2 FQNEAQ. The CDR3 region is CASSLGGTDSYEQYF. CDR3 in DNA: TGTGCCAGCAGCTTAGGGGGGACAGACTCCTACGAGCAGTACTTC.

The chain is built from TRBV9 and TRBJ2-7; 10 nucleotides line up with TRBD1. The length of the CDR3 is 14 residues. Trimming at V came to 4 bases and at J to 2 bases, leaving 3 bases not matched to a gene. Looked up from germline, CDR1 is SGDLS and CDR2 is YYNGEE. The CDR3: CASSPGTGAYEQYF. CDR3 DNA sequence: TGTGCCAGCAGCCCCGGGACAGGGGCCTACGAGCAGTACTTC.